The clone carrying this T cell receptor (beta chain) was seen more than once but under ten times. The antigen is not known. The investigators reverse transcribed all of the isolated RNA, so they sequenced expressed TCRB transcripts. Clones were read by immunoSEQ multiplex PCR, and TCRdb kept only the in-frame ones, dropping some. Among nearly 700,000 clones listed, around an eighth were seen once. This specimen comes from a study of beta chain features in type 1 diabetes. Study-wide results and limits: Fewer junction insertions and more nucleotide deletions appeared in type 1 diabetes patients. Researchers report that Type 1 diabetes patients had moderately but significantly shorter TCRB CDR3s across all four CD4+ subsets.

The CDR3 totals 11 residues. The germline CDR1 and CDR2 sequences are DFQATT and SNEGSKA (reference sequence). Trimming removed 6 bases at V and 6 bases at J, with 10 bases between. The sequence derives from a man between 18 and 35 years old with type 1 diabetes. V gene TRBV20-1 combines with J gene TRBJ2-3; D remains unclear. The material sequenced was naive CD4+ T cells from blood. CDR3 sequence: CSAARVDTQYF. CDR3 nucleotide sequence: TGCAGTGCCGCTCGGGTGGATACGCAGTATTTT.